Listed here are 10 T cell receptor beta chains from one sample, sequenced in a study of technical replicates of blood from a few donors. Method: immunoSEQ multiplex PCR; TCRdb's copy keeps in-frame clones and lacks some. Found here are roughly 72,000 clones, around 90% of them singletons; the top ten hold approximately 0.4%. The material sequenced was T cells isolated from PBMCs. The receptors come from a human donor in good health.

V is TRBV11-2 and J is TRBJ1-4, with 9 bases that match TRBD1. Trimming removed 5 bases from V and 8 bases from J; junction bases left unmatched: 12. Looked up from germline, CDR1 is SGHAT and CDR2 is FQNNGV. The CDR3 length is 16 residues. CDR3 sequence (DNA): TGTGCCAGCAGCCATAGAGGGACAGGGTGGGGAGAAAAACTGTTTTTT. It codes for CASSHRGTGWGEKLFF.

This rearrangement joins TRBV6-5 to TRBJ1-2; D gene unclear. In germline, CDR1 is MNHEY, CDR2 SVGAGI. The CDR3 length is 15 residues. V lost 0 bases, J lost 4 bases, and 12 bases lay in between. CDR3 region: CASSYSMTNIYGYTF. CDR3 in DNA: TGTGCCAGCAGTTACTCGATGACAAACATCTATGGCTACACCTTC.

The chain couples TRBV7-2 to TRBJ1-2; no reliable D call. CDR1 is SGHTA, CDR2 FQGNSA, per germline. The CDR3 runs 16 residues. Trimming left V 0 bases short and J 4 bases short, with 15 bases between. The CDR3: CASSLARKGEGYGYTF. CDR3 DNA: TGTGCCAGCAGCTTAGCGCGAAAGGGCGAGGGCTATGGCTACACCTTC.

The chain combines TRBV5-1 with TRBJ1-3, with a possible D match to TRBD1 (6 bases). The germline CDR1 and CDR2 sequences are SGHRS and YFSETQ. The CDR3 spans 17 residues. V lost 4 bases, J lost 4 bases, and 21 bases lay in between. The CDR3 spells CASSVQGPGTAGNTIYF. For the CDR3, the DNA is TGCGCCAGCAGCGTCCAGGGGCCCGGGACCGCAGGAAACACCATATATTTT. Variable domain in full (rest from reference TRBV5-1 and TRBJ1-3): KAGVTQTPRYLIKTRGQQVTLSCSPISGHRSVSWYQQTPGQGLQFLFEYFSETQRNKGNFPGRFSGRQFSNSRSEMNVSTLELGDSALYLCASSVQGPGTAGNTIYFGEGSWLTVV.

This sequence joins TRBV6-1 and TRBJ2-7; D is uncertain. The CDR3 covers 11 residues. Trimming removed 4 bases at V and 3 bases at J, with 4 bases between. Germline V CDR1 and CDR2: MNHNS, SASEGT. The CDR3 loop reads CASSVLYEQYF. In DNA, the CDR3 is TGTGCCAGCAGTGTACTCTACGAGCAGTACTTC.

The chain couples TRBV5-7 to TRBJ1-5, with D uncertain. TRBV5-7 is noted as an ORF with a role that remains uncertain. The CDR3 is 15 amino acids. Trimming took off 0 bases at V and 2 bases at J, with 9 bases between the two ends. The CDR3, as DNA: TGTGCCAGCAGCTTGGTGGAGGGAGGCAATCAGCCCCAGCATTTT. Residues: CASSLVEGGNQPQHF.

This sequence joins TRBV10-3 and TRBJ2-5, with TRBD2 matching over 9 bases. There are 15 residues in the CDR3. After removal of 2 bases from V and 5 bases from J, the junction contained 6 bases not matched to a gene. CDR1 is ENHRY and CDR2 is SYGVKD in the germline V gene. The CDR3 DNA follows: TGTGCCATCAGTGAGACTAGCGGGTTGGAGGAGACCCAGTACTTC. This gives the protein CAISETSGLEETQYF.

The gene calls are TRBV7-2 and TRBJ2-3; 8 bases are a match to TRBD1. The junction had 9 bases not matched to a gene; V was cut back by 7 bases and J by 6 bases. From germline, CDR1 is SGHTA and CDR2 FQGNSA. CDR3 length: 14 amino acids. CDR3 region: CASTLDRGLDTQYF. The CDR3 DNA follows: TGTGCCAGCACCCTAGACAGGGGCCTCGATACGCAGTATTTT. Complete variable domain (other parts from reference TRBV7-2 and TRBJ2-3): GAGVSQSPSNKVTEKGKDVELRCDPISGHTALYWYRQSLGQGLEFLIYFQGNSAPDKSGLPSDRFSAERTGGSVSTLTIQRTQQEDSAVYLCASTLDRGLDTQYFGPGTRLTVL.

The chain carries TRBV2 and TRBJ2-7; 11 bases agree with TRBD2. The CDR3 is 13 amino acids. Germline values: CDR1 SNHLY, CDR2 FYNNEI. With 8 bases clipped from V and 2 bases from J, the junction kept 2 bases outside the gene matches. CDR3 residues: CASGGLAAYEQYF. The CDR3 DNA is TGTGCCAGCGGGGGACTAGCGGCCTACGAGCAGTACTTC.

The genes are TRBV9 and TRBJ1-5; 8 bases line up with TRBD1. Germline lookup yields CDR1 SGDLS and CDR2 YYNGEE. The CDR3 contains 18 residues. Unmatched junction bases numbered 17, after V lost 7 bases and J lost 2 bases. The CDR3, as DNA: TGTGCCAGCTTTAAAGGGACAGGCCTCGGGAGGCGCAATCAGCCCCAGCATTTT. It is translated as CASFKGTGLGRRNQPQHF.